The clone carrying this T cell receptor beta chain occurred many times. Its matching antigen is unknown. This entry belongs to a study of molecular identifiers for immune sequencing clone quantification. Overall study results and limits: Among 1 million or so naive cells, as was reported, spiked Jurkat TCR RNA from one cell was detectable. Clones above 20 RNA copies held over 98% of effector molecules, under 1% in naive cells.

Naive CD8 T cell sorting was performed on the CD8+CD4-CCR7+CD45RA+ phenotype. TCRdb passed the PCR reads through MiXCR, listing each CDR3 protein once. The profile shows over 600,000 distinct CDR3 sequences, just under 20% of them singletons. The clonotype originates from a human donor in good health. Some libraries in this study had Jurkat cell RNA spiked in. The sequencing sample was made of naive CD8+ T cells from blood, with Jurkat cell RNA spiked in. Subset of the sample: FACS-sorted CD8+CD4-CCR7+CD45RA+ naive T cells.

CDR3 coding DNA: TGTGCCAGCAGCTTGTATACAGGGGGCTTGAGGAATAATCAGCCCCAGCATTTT. It specifies CASSLYTGGLRNNQPQHF. V is TRBV5-6 and J is TRBJ1-5; 9 positions agree with TRBD1. The CDR3 is made up of 18 amino acids. The germline CDR1 and CDR2 sequences are SGHDT and YYEEEE. V gave up 1 base and J gave up 4 bases; unmatched junction bases: 12.